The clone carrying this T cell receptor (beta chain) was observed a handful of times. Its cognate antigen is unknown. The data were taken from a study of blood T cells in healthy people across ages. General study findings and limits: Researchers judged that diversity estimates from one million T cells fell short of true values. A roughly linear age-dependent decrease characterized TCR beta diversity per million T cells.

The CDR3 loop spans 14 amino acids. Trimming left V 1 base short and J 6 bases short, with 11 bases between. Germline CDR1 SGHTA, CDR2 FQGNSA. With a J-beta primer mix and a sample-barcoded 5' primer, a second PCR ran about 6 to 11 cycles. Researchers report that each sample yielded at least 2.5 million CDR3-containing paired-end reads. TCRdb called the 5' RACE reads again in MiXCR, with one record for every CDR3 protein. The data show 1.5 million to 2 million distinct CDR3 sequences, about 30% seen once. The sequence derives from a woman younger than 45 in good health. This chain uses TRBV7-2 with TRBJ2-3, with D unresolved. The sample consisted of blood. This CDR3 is CASSLEVMSDTQYF. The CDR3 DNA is TGTGCCAGCAGCTTAGAAGTAATGTCCGATACGCAGTATTTT.